These 10 T cell receptor beta chains originate from one sample sequenced in a study of blood T cells in healthy people across ages. A sample-barcoded 5' primer and a J-beta primer mix were used in a second PCR of roughly 7 to 12 cycles. Via MiXCR, TCRdb re-called the 5' RACE reads, giving one row per CDR3 protein. The sample includes 1.5 million to 2 million distinct CDR3 sequences, roughly 52% of them seen just once. Source material: blood. Receptors originate from a woman aged 40 to 49 in good health.

The V gene is TRBV7-2, the J gene TRBJ1-2, with 7 nucleotides matching TRBD1. After removal of 5 bases from V and 4 bases from J, the junction contained 7 bases not matched to a gene. CDR3 length: 14 residues. Germline V CDR1 and CDR2: SGHTA, FQGNSA. CDR3 amino acids: CASSLGQEGYGYTF. Here the CDR3 DNA reads TGTGCCAGCAGCCTCGGACAGGAGGGCTATGGCTACACCTTC.

J is TRBJ2-1 and V is TRBV7-2; no clear D. In germline, CDR1 is SGHTA, CDR2 FQGNSA. The CDR3 is made up of 15 amino acids. The V end was cut by 1 base, the J end by 8 bases, with 15 bases between. The CDR3 is CASSLEAQLVDEQFF. The CDR3 region has the DNA TGTGCCAGCAGCTTAGAAGCCCAGCTCGTCGATGAGCAGTTCTTC.

This clonotype was seen at least ten times. This rearrangement joins TRBV20-1 to TRBJ1-2, with D possibly being TRBD1 (5 bases). Trimming took 5 bases from V and 8 from J, leaving 21 bases between them. Per germline, CDR1 DFQATT and CDR2 SNEGSKA (reference sequence). The CDR3 loop spans 14 amino acids. The CDR3 nucleotides are TGCAGTGCTGGGGGAGCTTATCCTACCGGCGGCTACACCTTC. It codes for CSAGGAYPTGGYTF.

This clonotype has just one count. DNA for the CDR3: TGTGCCATCAGTGAGAGCGATAGAGTTGAAGCTTTCTTT. Its protein is CAISESDRVEAFF. The V and J genes are TRBV10-3 and TRBJ1-1; D uncertain. Trimming left V 2 bases short and J 7 bases short, with 11 bases between. This CDR3 comprises 13 residues. Per the germline V gene, CDR1 is ENHRY and CDR2 is SYGVKD.

J is TRBJ1-2 and V is TRBV13, with 8 bases fitting TRBD1. The V segment lost 4 bases and the J segment 4 bases; nucleotides outside the gene matches: 8. This CDR3 is built from 15 residues. In germline, CDR1 is PRHDT, CDR2 FYEKMQ (reference sequence). CDR3: CASSSGTGQAYGYTF. The DNA for the CDR3 is TGTGCCAGCAGCTCCGGGACAGGTCAGGCCTATGGCTACACCTTC.

This clonotype was detected only a few times. The rearrangement links TRBV3-1 to TRBJ2-3; 8 bases are shared with TRBD2. The CDR3 has 15 residues. Trimming cost V 6 bases and J 6 bases; bases outside gene matches: 11. Per germline, CDR1 LGHDT and CDR2 YNNKEL (reference sequence). The CDR3 region is CASRRAGARGDTQYF. The CDR3 DNA reads as TGTGCCAGCAGACGAGCGGGGGCGCGTGGGGATACGCAGTATTTT.

This clonotype turned up a few times. The V call is TRBV29-1, the J call TRBJ2-1, with D tentatively TRBD1 (6 bases). CDR1 and CDR2 from the germline V gene are SQVTM and ANQGSEA. V lost 5 bases and J lost 3, with 14 bases in between. CDR3 length: 14 amino acids. CDR3 DNA sequence: TGCAGCGTTAATCGACAGGCGCTCTACAATGAGCAGTTCTTC. Residues: CSVNRQALYNEQFF.

Only a few counts were recorded for this clonotype. The chain employs TRBV6-4 and TRBJ2-7, with TRBD1 matching 8 bases. There are 17 residues in the CDR3. J gave up 2 bases and V 0 bases, and 9 bases lay outside the gene matches. CDR1 MRHNA and CDR2 SNTAGT come from the germline V gene. The CDR3 loop reads CASSDSFRDRGTYEQYF. DNA for the CDR3: TGTGCCAGCAGTGACTCGTTTCGAGACAGGGGAACCTACGAGCAGTACTTC.

V and J are TRBV6-5 and TRBJ1-4; D unresolved. The CDR3 extends over 14 amino acids. The germline V gene encodes CDR1 MNHEY and CDR2 SVGAGI. Trimming cost V 6 bases and J 2 bases, with 10 bases left between them. The CDR3 spells CASRWASTNEKLFF. The CDR3 bases are TGTGCCAGCAGATGGGCCAGCACTAATGAAAAACTGTTTTTT.

This clonotype has only one observation. The chain uses TRBV2 and TRBJ2-3; TRBD2 agrees at 7 bases. This CDR3 is built from 15 residues. Trimming took 5 bases from V and 4 from J; bases not matched to a gene: 9. Germline CDR1 and CDR2: SNHLY and FYNNEI. CDR3 amino acids: CASSKGLGSPDTQYF. The CDR3 DNA reads TGTGCCAGCAGTAAAGGACTAGGATCGCCAGATACGCAGTATTTT.